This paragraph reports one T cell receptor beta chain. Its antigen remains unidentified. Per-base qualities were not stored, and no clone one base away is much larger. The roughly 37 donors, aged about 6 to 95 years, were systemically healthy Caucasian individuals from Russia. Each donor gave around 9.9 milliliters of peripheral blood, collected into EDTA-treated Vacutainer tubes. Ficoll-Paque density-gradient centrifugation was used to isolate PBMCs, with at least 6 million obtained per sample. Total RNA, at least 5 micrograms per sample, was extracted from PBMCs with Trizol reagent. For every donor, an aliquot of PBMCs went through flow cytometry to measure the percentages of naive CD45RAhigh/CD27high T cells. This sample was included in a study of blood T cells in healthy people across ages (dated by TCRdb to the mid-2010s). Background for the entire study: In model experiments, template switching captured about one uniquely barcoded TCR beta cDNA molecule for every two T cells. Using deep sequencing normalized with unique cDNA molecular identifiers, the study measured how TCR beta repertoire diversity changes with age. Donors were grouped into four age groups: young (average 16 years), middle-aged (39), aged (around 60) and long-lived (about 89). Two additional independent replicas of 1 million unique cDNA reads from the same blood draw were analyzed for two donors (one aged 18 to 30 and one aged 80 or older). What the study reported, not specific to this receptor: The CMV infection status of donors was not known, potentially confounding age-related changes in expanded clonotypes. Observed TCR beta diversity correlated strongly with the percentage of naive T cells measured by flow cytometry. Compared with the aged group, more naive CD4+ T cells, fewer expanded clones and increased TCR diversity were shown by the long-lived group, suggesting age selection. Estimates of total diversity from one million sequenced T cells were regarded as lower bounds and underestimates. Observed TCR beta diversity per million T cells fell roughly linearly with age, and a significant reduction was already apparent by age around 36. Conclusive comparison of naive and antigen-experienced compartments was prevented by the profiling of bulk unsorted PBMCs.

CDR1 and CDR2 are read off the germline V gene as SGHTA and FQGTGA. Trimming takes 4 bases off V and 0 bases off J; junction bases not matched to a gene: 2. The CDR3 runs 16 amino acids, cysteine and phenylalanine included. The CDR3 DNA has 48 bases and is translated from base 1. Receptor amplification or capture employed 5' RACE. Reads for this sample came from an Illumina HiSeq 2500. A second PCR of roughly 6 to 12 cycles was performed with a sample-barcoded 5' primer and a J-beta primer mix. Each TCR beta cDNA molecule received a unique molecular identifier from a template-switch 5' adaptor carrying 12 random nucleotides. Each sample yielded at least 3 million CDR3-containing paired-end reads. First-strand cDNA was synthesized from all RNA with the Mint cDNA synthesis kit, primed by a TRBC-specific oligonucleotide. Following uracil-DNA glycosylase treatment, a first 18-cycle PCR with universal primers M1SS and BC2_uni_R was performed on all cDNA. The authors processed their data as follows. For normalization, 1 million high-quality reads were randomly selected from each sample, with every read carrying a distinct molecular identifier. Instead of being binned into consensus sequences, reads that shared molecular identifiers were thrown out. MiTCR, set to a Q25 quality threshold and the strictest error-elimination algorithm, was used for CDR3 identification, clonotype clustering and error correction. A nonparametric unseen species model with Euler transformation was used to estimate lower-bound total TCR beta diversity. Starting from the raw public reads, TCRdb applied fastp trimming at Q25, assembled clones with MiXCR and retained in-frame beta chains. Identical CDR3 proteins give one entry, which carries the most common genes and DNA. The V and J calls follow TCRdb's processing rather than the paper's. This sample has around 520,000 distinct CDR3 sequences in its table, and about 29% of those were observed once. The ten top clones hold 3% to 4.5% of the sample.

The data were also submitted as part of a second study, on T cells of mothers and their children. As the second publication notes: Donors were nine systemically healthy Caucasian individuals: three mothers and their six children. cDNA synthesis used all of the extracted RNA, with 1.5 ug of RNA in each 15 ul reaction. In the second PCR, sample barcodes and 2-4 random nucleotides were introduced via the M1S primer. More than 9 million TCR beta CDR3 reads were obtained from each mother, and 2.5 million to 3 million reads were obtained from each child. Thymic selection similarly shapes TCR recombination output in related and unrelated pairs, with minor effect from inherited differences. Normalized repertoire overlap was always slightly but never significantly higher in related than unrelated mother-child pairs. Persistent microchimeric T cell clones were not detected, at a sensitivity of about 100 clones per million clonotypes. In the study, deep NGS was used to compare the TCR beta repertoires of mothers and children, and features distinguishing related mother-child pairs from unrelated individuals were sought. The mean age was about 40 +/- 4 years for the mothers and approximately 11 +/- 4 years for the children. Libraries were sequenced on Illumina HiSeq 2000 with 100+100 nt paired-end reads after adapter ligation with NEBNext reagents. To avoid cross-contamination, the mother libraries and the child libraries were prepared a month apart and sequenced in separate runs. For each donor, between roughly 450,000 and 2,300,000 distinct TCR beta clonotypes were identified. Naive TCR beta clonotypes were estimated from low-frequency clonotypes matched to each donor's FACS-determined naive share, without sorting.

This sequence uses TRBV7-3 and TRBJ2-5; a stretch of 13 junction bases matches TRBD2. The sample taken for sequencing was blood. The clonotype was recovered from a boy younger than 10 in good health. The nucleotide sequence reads TGTGCCAGCAGCTCGGGACTAGCGGGGCACCAAGAGACCCAGTACTTC. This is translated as CASSSGLAGHQETQYF.